These 32 T cell receptor beta chains share one sample of origin, sequenced in a study of cytomegalovirus exposure and HLA in healthy donors. It was with 60 Vbeta and 13 Jbeta primers that the PCR ran. Sequencing was performed with immunoSEQ multiplex PCR; in TCRdb, only in-frame clones are kept and a portion is missing. The sample carries approximately 170,000 clones, approximately 79% recorded once. The sample comprised PBMCs. The receptors shown here come from a male donor in good health and CMV-seronegative.

The CDR3 coding sequence is TGTGCCAGCAGCCAAGGACAGTATCTCGGTACCCAGTACTTC. The encoded protein is CASSQGQYLGTQYF. The gene calls are TRBV14 and TRBJ2-5; possible D gene TRBD1, 5 bases. The V gene lost 1 base and the J gene lost 8 bases, with 14 bases spanning the gap. This CDR3 contains 14 residues. The V gene's germline CDR1 is SGHDN and CDR2 FVKESK.

V is TRBV18 and J is TRBJ1-1; 10 bases map to TRBD1. The germline V gene has CDR1 KGHSH and CDR2 LQKENI. V was clipped by 1 base and J by 2 bases; unmatched bases: 4. The CDR3 totals 16 residues. The CDR3 loop reads CASSPRQGAANTEAFF. The CDR3 nucleotides are TGTGCCAGCTCACCACGACAGGGGGCGGCAAACACTGAAGCTTTCTTT.

The chain employs TRBV30 and TRBJ1-5; D might be TRBD1 (6 bases). The CDR3 is made up of 15 amino acids. The germline CDR1 and CDR2 sequences are GTSNPN and SVGIG (reference sequence). The V gene lost 4 bases and the J gene lost 0 bases, with 13 bases spanning the gap. Here the CDR3 DNA reads TGTGCCTGGAATGGGGGCAGTTATAGCAATCAGCCCCAGCATTTT. The encoded protein is CAWNGGSYSNQPQHF.

The chain links TRBV19 to TRBJ2-3, with 8 bases lining up with TRBD1. Germline V gene data show CDR1 as LNHDA and CDR2 as SQIVND (reference sequence). The CDR3 sequence is 14 residues long. With V trimmed by 3 bases and J by 8 bases, 7 bases remained unmatched. CDR3 sequence: CASSIGQGAGTQYF. In DNA form, the CDR3 reads TGTGCCAGTAGTATCGGGCAGGGGGCGGGTACGCAGTATTTT. The whole variable domain, remainder taken from reference TRBV19 and TRBJ2-3, is DGGITQSPKYLFRKEGQNVTLSCEQNLNHDAMYWYRQDPGQGLRLIYYSQIVNDFQKGDIAEGYSVSREKKESFPLTVTSAQKNPTAFYLCASSIGQGAGTQYFGPGTRLTVL.

The chain employs TRBV4-3 and TRBJ1-3, with TRBD1 matching over 10 bases. Germline CDR1 and CDR2: LGHNA and YSLEER. The CDR3 contains 14 residues. The J segment lost 8 bases and the V segment lost 4 bases, leaving 5 bases of the junction unmatched. CDR3 loop: CASSPGTGAYTIYF. CDR3 in DNA: TGCGCCAGCAGCCCGGGGACAGGGGCGTACACCATATATTTT.

The chain carries TRBV27 and TRBJ2-1; tentative D call: TRBD2 (6 bases). CDR3 length equals 15 residues. The V end was cut by 8 bases, the J end by 4 bases, with 18 bases between. In germline, CDR1 is MNHEY, CDR2 SMNVEV (reference sequence). CDR3 DNA: TGTGCCAGCCGACTGGGGACCGGGGGATACAATGAGCAGTTCTTC. Its translation is CASRLGTGGYNEQFF.

This rearrangement joins TRBV7-9 to TRBJ2-7; D is possibly TRBD2 (6 bases). Germline CDR1 SEHNR, CDR2 FQNEAQ (reference sequence). Trimming took off 5 bases at V and 4 bases at J, with 18 bases between the two ends. The CDR3 runs to 15 residues. DNA for the CDR3: TGTGCCAGCAGCCCTATGGGACTGATCGTATACGAGCAGTACTTC. This sequence encodes CASSPMGLIVYEQYF.

As concerns this clone: The DNA is omitted, as the CDR3 cannot be located on it reliably, and the CDR3 follows TCRdb's listing. The chain combines TRBV2 with TRBJ2-7; the table's D call TRBD1 went unverified against the DNA. Germline CDR1 and CDR2: SNHLY and FYNNEI. Including both end residues, the CDR3 is 14 amino acids long. CDR3 region: CASILGQGSYEQYF.

The chain employs TRBV6-1 and TRBJ1-5, with 7 bases identical to TRBD1. CDR1 is MNHNS, CDR2 SASEGT, per germline. V dropped 6 bases and J dropped 5; count of bases not matched to a gene: 7. The length of the CDR3 is 14 residues. In nucleotides, the CDR3 is TGTGCCAGCAGCGGTACAGGGGCCTATCAGCCCCAGCATTTT. Translating gives CASSGTGAYQPQHF.

The table lists this clone with a few counts. The V call is TRBV18, the J call TRBJ2-7, with a weak D call TRBD1 (7 bases). Germline CDR1 reads KGHSH; CDR2 reads LQKENI. The CDR3 length is 13 residues. The ends were cut back, 6 bases at V and 3 bases at J, with 12 bases in the middle. The CDR3, as DNA: TGTGCCAGCTCTCCAGGGGGGATCTACGAGCAGTACTTC. It codes for CASSPGGIYEQYF.

The chain employs TRBV6-1 and TRBJ2-7, with a weak D call TRBD1 (5 bases). CDR1 and CDR2 (germline): MNHNS, SASEGT. This CDR3 has 18 residues. V lost 3 bases and J 3 bases, leaving 24 bases between the germline ends. The CDR3 region is CASSDPGAPGRRDYEQYF. CDR3 DNA sequence: TGTGCCAGCAGTGACCCTGGGGCTCCAGGGCGTAGGGACTACGAGCAGTACTTC.

The rearrangement uses TRBV7-8 and TRBJ2-2, with D possibly matching TRBD2 (5 bases). The V end was cut by 1 base, the J end by 7 bases, with 10 bases between. The CDR3 covers 14 residues. CDR1 and CDR2 from the germline V gene are SGHVS and FQNEAQ. The CDR3 DNA sequence: TGTGCCAGCAGCTTAGTACGGGGTGGCGGGGAGCTGTTTTTT. This translates into CASSLVRGGGELFF.

CDR3 nucleotides: TGTGCCAGCAGCTTGGTCGGGGGGGATACGCAGTATTTT. Translating gives CASSLVGGDTQYF. The J gene is TRBJ2-3, the V gene TRBV5-4, with TRBD2 identical over 7 bases. Losses at the gene ends were 0 bases for V and 6 bases for J; bases not matched to a gene: 1. In germline, CDR1 is SGHNT, CDR2 YYREEE (reference sequence). The CDR3 length is 13 residues.

This clone was observed a handful of times. This chain links TRBV5-1 with TRBJ1-4; 9 bases line up with TRBD1. The CDR3 is 14 amino acids. J gave up 4 bases and V 5 bases, and 3 bases lay outside the gene matches. Germline CDR1 and CDR2: SGHRS and YFSETQ. This CDR3 reads CASRRTGDNEKLFF. The CDR3 DNA sequence: TGCGCCAGCAGGCGGACAGGGGATAATGAAAAACTGTTTTTT.

The J gene is TRBJ2-4, the V gene TRBV11-2; D remains ambiguous. Per the germline V gene, CDR1 is SGHAT and CDR2 is FQNNGV. V was clipped by 5 bases and J by 0 bases, with 8 bases between them. This CDR3 is built from 14 residues. Here the CDR3 DNA reads TGTGCCAGCAGCCTATTCTTAGCCAAAAACATTCAGTACTTC. This encodes CASSLFLAKNIQYF.

The genes are TRBV7-8 and TRBJ2-3; 8 bases align to TRBD2. This CDR3 is 17 amino acids long. CDR1 and CDR2 (germline): SGHVS, FQNEAQ. J lost 2 bases, V lost 5 bases, and 12 bases had no gene match. CDR3 nucleotide sequence: TGTGCCAGCAGCATTCAGGGTGGCGGGGGGACCACAGATACGCAGTATTTT. It yields the protein CASSIQGGGGTTDTQYF.

The genes are TRBV6-6 and TRBJ2-7; tentative D call: TRBD1 (6 bases). CDR1 and CDR2 from the germline V gene are MNHNY and SVGAGI (reference sequence). V was shortened by 10 bases and J by 0 bases, with 13 bases between the two germline ends. CDR3 length: 13 residues. The CDR3 here is CATTSDSSYEQYF. The CDR3 DNA reads as TGTGCCACTACCTCGGACAGCTCCTACGAGCAGTACTTC.

This clone was detected once. This chain links TRBV9 with TRBJ2-1; 7 bases align to TRBD2. The CDR3 is 15 amino acids. Trimming cost V 5 bases and J 6 bases; bases outside gene matches: 11. In germline, CDR1 is SGDLS, CDR2 YYNGEE. CDR3 loop: CASSVGGSPANEQFF. The CDR3 DNA sequence: TGTGCCAGCAGTGTCGGGGGGTCTCCCGCCAATGAGCAGTTCTTC.

This chain uses TRBV2 with TRBJ2-7; D ambiguous. CDR3 length equals 12 residues. Per germline, CDR1 SNHLY and CDR2 FYNNEI. V lost 1 base to trimming and J lost 4 bases, with 5 bases between them. The CDR3 DNA follows: TGTGCCAGCAGTGAAGGTTCTTACGAGCAGTACTTC. This gives the protein CASSEGSYEQYF.

The rearrangement uses TRBV7-9 and TRBJ2-3; 8 bases are a match to TRBD1. V lost 0 bases, J lost 1 base, and 3 bases stayed unmatched. Germline V gives CDR1 SEHNR, CDR2 FQNEAQ (reference sequence). This CDR3 comprises 16 residues. The CDR3 loop reads CASSLAPGQGTDTQYF. CDR3 in DNA: TGTGCCAGCAGCTTAGCACCGGGACAGGGCACAGATACGCAGTATTTT.

The chain employs TRBV18 and TRBJ1-2; 11 bases map to TRBD1. The germline V gene has CDR1 KGHSH and CDR2 LQKENI. The CDR3 has 16 amino acids. V was clipped by 4 bases and J by 1 base; unmatched bases: 5. The CDR3 loop is CASSLGQGELNYGYTF. The CDR3 DNA reads as TGTGCCAGCTCACTGGGACAGGGGGAACTTAACTATGGCTACACCTTC.

The chain combines TRBV4-1 with TRBJ1-5; D gene unclear. This CDR3 has 14 amino acids. Trimming shortened V by 4 bases and J by 4 bases, and 11 bases separated the two germline ends. The germline V gene encodes CDR1 MGHRA and CDR2 YSYEKL. CDR3: CASSLSVPNQPQHF. As DNA, the CDR3 is TGCGCCAGCAGCCTATCCGTCCCGAATCAGCCCCAGCATTTT.

The chain recombines TRBV7-2 with TRBJ1-2; TRBD1 might be the D (6 bases). With 1 base removed from V and 1 base from J, the gap between germline ends came to 19 bases. The CDR3 is made up of 18 amino acids. CDR1 SGHTA and CDR2 FQGNSA come from the germline V gene. CDR3 in DNA: TGTGCCAGCAGCTTAGATGGGACACACGTTTCGGATAACTATGGCTACACCTTC. This gives the protein CASSLDGTHVSDNYGYTF. Variable domain in full (rest from reference TRBV7-2 and TRBJ1-2): GAGVSQSPSNKVTEKGKDVELRCDPISGHTALYWYRQSLGQGLEFLIYFQGNSAPDKSGLPSDRFSAERTGGSVSTLTIQRTQQEDSAVYLCASSLDGTHVSDNYGYTFGSGTRLTVV.

This clone came up a few times. The V and J genes are TRBV4-1 and TRBJ2-1; 7 bases fit TRBD2. CDR3 length: 16 residues. J gave up 0 bases and V 2 bases, and 4 bases lay outside the gene matches. Germline-derived CDR1 and CDR2 are MGHRA and YSYEKL. The CDR3 DNA sequence: TGCGCCAGCAGCCAAACTGGACTAGGCTCCTACAATGAGCAGTTCTTC. It encodes CASSQTGLGSYNEQFF.

This chain joins TRBV9 and TRBJ1-3; TRBD1 aligns across 7 bases. Trimming removed 3 bases from V and 1 base from J; junction bases left unmatched: 4. The germline gives CDR1 SGDLS, CDR2 YYNGEE. CDR3 length: 15 residues. For the CDR3, the DNA is TGTGCCAGCAGCGGAATGACAGGGTCTGGAAACACCATATATTTT. This encodes CASSGMTGSGNTIYF. The variable domain in full, completed from reference TRBV9 and TRBJ1-3, reads DSGVTQTPKHLITATGQRVTLRCSPRSGDLSVYWYQQSLDQGLQFLIQYYNGEERAKGNILERFSAQQFPDLHSELNLSSLELGDSALYFCASSGMTGSGNTIYFGEGSWLTVV.

The sample holds one count of this clone. This chain links TRBV5-6 with TRBJ1-2; D gene unclear. This CDR3 contains 12 residues. Germline CDR1 SGHDT, CDR2 YYEEEE. V was pared by 0 bases and J by 7 bases, with 7 bases between. The CDR3 DNA sequence: TGTGCCAGCAGCTTGGACAGCTTTGGCTACACCTTC. It specifies CASSLDSFGYTF.

The rearrangement links TRBV14 to TRBJ1-2, with unresolved D. Germline CDR1 reads SGHDN; CDR2 reads FVKESK. The CDR3 spans 14 residues. The ends were cut back, 3 bases at V and 0 bases at J, with 8 bases in the middle. CDR3 residues: CASSHYLTNYGYTF. The DNA of the CDR3 is TGTGCCAGCAGCCACTACCTGACTAACTATGGCTACACCTTC.

This chain links TRBV18 with TRBJ1-1; D is possibly TRBD1 (5 bases). This CDR3 region has 15 residues. V was shortened by 2 bases and J by 4 bases, with 14 bases between the two germline ends. Germline V gene data show CDR1 as KGHSH and CDR2 as LQKENI. The CDR3 DNA reads as TGTGCCAGCTCACCAGGGGCGGTAAAAGGCACTGAAGCTTTCTTT. Translating gives CASSPGAVKGTEAFF.

This rearrangement joins TRBV5-4 to TRBJ1-2; D remains ambiguous. Germline values: CDR1 SGHNT, CDR2 YYREEE (reference sequence). This CDR3 spans 14 amino acids. Trimming removed 1 base at V and 4 bases at J, with 11 bases between. CDR3 DNA: TGTGCCAGCAGCTTGAGGGAGGCGATCTATGGCTACACCTTC. Translating gives CASSLREAIYGYTF.

The chain combines TRBV9 with TRBJ1-4; TRBD1 is a possible D gene (6 bases). Per germline, CDR1 SGDLS and CDR2 YYNGEE. V was cut by 5 bases and J by 8 bases, with 13 bases left in between. The CDR3 consists of 13 residues. CDR3 loop: CASSPGGAEKLFF. The DNA of the CDR3 is TGTGCCAGCAGTCCGGGGGGGGCGGAAAAACTGTTTTTT.

The chain links TRBV6-6 to TRBJ1-3, with D possibly matching TRBD1 (6 bases). CDR3 size: 15 residues. V lost 8 bases, J lost 1 base, and 15 bases lay in between. Germline lookup yields CDR1 MNHNY and CDR2 SVGAGI (reference sequence). The CDR3 region is CASAIVGASGNTIYF. CDR3 DNA sequence: TGTGCCAGCGCAATTGTGGGGGCATCTGGAAACACCATATATTTT.

V is TRBV6-6 and J is TRBJ1-6; 8 bases map to TRBD1. J was trimmed by 10 bases and V by 6 bases; bases with no gene match: 8. This CDR3 contains 14 residues. CDR1 and CDR2 (germline): MNHNY, SVGAGI (reference sequence). CDR3 sequence reads: CASSPGQGGSPLHF. The CDR3 nucleotides read TGTGCCAGCAGCCCCGGACAGGGAGGATCACCCCTCCACTTT.